The sequence of this TCR beta chain was determined in a study of PD-1 blockade in classical Hodgkin lymphoma. As for time point: cycle 4 day 1 (C4D1), after five to seven weeks of nivolumab. Each patient experienced a relapse that followed autologous stem cell transplantation, and brentuximab vedotin exposure varied. From thawed PBMCs, CD4+ T cells were purified using magnetic negative selection. Assay: immunoSEQ multiplex PCR; the TCRdb copy retains only in-frame clones and omits some. Among fewer than 35,000 clones listed, about 85% were seen once. In its sample, this clone was seen a few times. The sample consisted of CD4+ T cells from blood, taken before the fourth cycle of nivolumab. The sequence derives from a human donor with classical Hodgkin lymphoma.

The CDR3 DNA is TGTGCCATCAGCGATAGCGGGAGGGCCGATAAGTTCTTC. It specifies CAISDSGRADKFF. V and J are TRBV10-3 and TRBJ2-1; 11 nucleotides agree with TRBD2. Trimming took 6 bases from V and 14 from J; bases not matched to a gene: 9. The CDR3 contains 13 residues. Germline V gives CDR1 ENHRY, CDR2 SYGVKD.